This TCR beta chain was retrieved from a study of T cells in Graves' hyperthyroidism and ophthalmopathy. Study-wide results and caveats: Most expanded thyroid clonotypes above 0.001 also appeared in blood. A model built on 13 V-J features separated ophthalmopathy from stable hyperthyroidism.

This clonotype was seen ten or more times. Its antigen is unidentified. The patients, who ranged from 18 to 65 in age, presented with newly diagnosed hyperthyroidism lasting under 2 months. The PBMCs were taken from roughly 9.3 ml of fresh peripheral blood. Amplified TCR beta CDR3 regions came from RNA transcripts. The TCR CDR3 first-round RT-PCR relied on the HTBI primer set. TCRdb reanalysed the multiplex PCR reads using MiXCR and keeps one entry per CDR3 protein. The sample lists 550,000 to 650,000 distinct CDR3 sequences, 14% occurring once. The CDR3 runs to 16 residues. J gave up 5 bases and V 3 bases, and 6 bases lay outside the gene matches. Germline CDR1 is KGHDR and CDR2 is SFDVKD.

The chain recombines TRBV24-1 with TRBJ2-2, with 9 bases fitting TRBD2. Sequencing used blood. This TCR derives from a woman in her twenties or thirties with Graves' hyperthyroidism that later progressed to Graves' ophthalmopathy. CDR3 protein: CATSDPVAGVTGELFF. The CDR3 DNA reads TGTGCCACCAGTGATCCTGTAGCGGGAGTGACCGGGGAGCTGTTTTTT.